The 18 T cell receptor beta chains presented below share a single source sample, sequenced in a study of post-analysis software for immune sequencing data (dated by TCRdb to the mid-2010s). Beyond this particular receptor, the publication reports: Patients showed significantly higher frequencies than controls for several TRBV segments, among them TRBV5-6, TRBV5-1 and TRBV20-1.

Receptors were amplified or captured by PCR. Sequencer: Illumina HiSeq 2500. To reduce PCR and sequencing biases, unique molecular identifiers were built into the TCR beta cDNA libraries. The public reads were reanalyzed by TCRdb: fastp trimming at Q25, MiXCR alignment, in-frame beta chains only. Every distinct CDR3 protein forms one entry, paired with its most common genes and DNA. The sample includes about 620,000 distinct CDR3 sequences, with about 44% observed a single time. The ten top clones hold over 1.5% of the sample. Antigens of these TCRs are unknown. The sequencing input was blood. These receptors were collected from a girl between 5 and 17 years old with multiple sclerosis.

About this clonotype itself: A read error may produce the germline difference seen at one junction end. V usage is TRBV7-9 and J usage is TRBJ1-6; 7 bases line up with TRBD1. Germline CDR1 SEHNR, CDR2 FQNEAQ (reference sequence). CDR3 size: 14 residues. Written as DNA, the CDR3 is TGTGCCAGCAACTTAGGGGGCGGGAATTCACCCCTCCACTTT. Residues: CASNLGGGNSPLHF. The full variable domain, completed using reference TRBV7-9 and TRBJ1-6, is DTGVSQNPRHKITKRGQNVTFRCDPISEHNRLYWYRQTLGQGPEFLTYFQNEAQLEKSRLLSDRFSAERPKGSFSTLEIQRTEQGDSAMYLCASNLGGGNSPLHFGNGTRLTVT.

This clonotype came up a few times. The J gene is TRBJ2-1, the V gene TRBV12-3 or TRBV12-4; D is perhaps TRBD2 (6 bases). Trimming took 1 base from V and 8 from J, leaving 12 bases between them. The CDR3 loop spans 14 amino acids. The CDR3 loop reads CASSLGPRRDEQFF. CDR3 in DNA: TGTGCCAGCAGTTTAGGGCCCAGGAGGGATGAGCAGTTCTTC.

The chain employs TRBV12-3 or TRBV12-4 and TRBJ2-1; the D gene is possibly TRBD2 (5 bases). V gave up 7 bases and J gave up 4 bases, with 17 bases separating them. This CDR3 region has 15 residues. The CDR3 here is CASTNQEADYNEQFF. CDR3 DNA sequence: TGTGCCAGCACCAATCAGGAGGCAGATTACAATGAGCAGTTCTTC.

In this sample, this clonotype turned up a few times. The chain recombines TRBV6-6 with TRBJ2-1, with TRBD1 matching over 7 bases. The J segment lost 2 bases and the V segment lost 8 bases, leaving 6 bases of the junction unmatched. The CDR3 has 14 amino acids. Germline CDR1 and CDR2: MNHNY and SVGAGI (reference sequence). DNA for the CDR3: TGTGCCAGCGCCCTAGGGACAGCCTACAATGAGCAGTTCTTC. The encoded protein is CASALGTAYNEQFF.

The rearrangement uses TRBV20-1 and TRBJ1-1, with a tentative D call TRBD1 (5 bases). This CDR3 is built from 16 residues. Trimming shortened V by 3 bases and J by 0 bases, and 17 bases separated the two germline ends. Germline loops: CDR1 DFQATT, CDR2 SNEGSKA (reference sequence). The CDR3 bases are TGCAGTGCTAGCGGGACCGCCTGGGAGATGAACACTGAAGCTTTCTTT. Residues: CSASGTAWEMNTEAFF.

V gene TRBV15 combines with J gene TRBJ2-7; 14 nucleotides line up with TRBD2. J was trimmed by 2 bases and V by 3 bases; bases with no gene match: 0. The CDR3 has 15 amino acids. Per the germline V gene, CDR1 is LNHNV and CDR2 is YYDKDF (reference sequence). CDR3 bases: TGTGCCACCAGCAGGGGACTAGCGGGGGCCTACGAGCAGTACTTC. Protein sequence: CATSRGLAGAYEQYF.

The gene calls are TRBV4-1 and TRBJ2-7; 9 nucleotides agree with TRBD2. The CDR3 consists of 15 residues. The ends lost 3 bases at V and 3 bases at J; junction bases unmatched: 6. Germline V gene data show CDR1 as MGHRA and CDR2 as YSYEKL. The CDR3 region has the DNA TGCGCCAGCAGCCAGGTAGCGGGAGCCCTCTACGAGCAGTACTTC. This sequence encodes CASSQVAGALYEQYF.

The CDR3, as DNA: TGTGCCAGCAGCCCTAGCGGGAGGCGCGATGAGCAGTTCTTC. Its translation is CASSPSGRRDEQFF. The rearrangement joins TRBV7-2 to TRBJ2-1; 11 bases map to TRBD2. CDR3 length: 14 residues. Germline CDR1 is SGHTA and CDR2 is FQGNSA. Losses at the gene ends were 5 bases for V and 8 bases for J; bases not matched to a gene: 5.

This rearrangement joins TRBV10-3 to TRBJ2-5; no firm D call. This CDR3 region has 13 residues. The germline V and J ends were trimmed by 3 bases and 2 bases, with 7 bases remaining between them. CDR1 and CDR2 (germline): ENHRY, SYGVKD. This CDR3 reads CAISDGNQETQYF. The CDR3, as DNA: TGTGCCATCAGTGATGGGAATCAAGAGACCCAGTACTTC.

This clonotype has just a few counts. J is TRBJ2-7 and V is TRBV6-5; D remains ambiguous. The CDR3 sequence is 15 residues long. Trimming removed 0 bases at V and 3 bases at J, with 12 bases between. Germline-derived CDR1 and CDR2 are MNHEY and SVGAGI. The CDR3 sequence: CASSYSQELNYEQYF. The CDR3 nucleotides read TGTGCCAGCAGTTACTCTCAGGAACTTAACTACGAGCAGTACTTC.

This clonotype was seen a few times. The V call is TRBV10-3, the J call TRBJ2-1; tentatively, D is TRBD1 (6 bases). Deletions cut 4 bases from V and 6 bases from J, with 16 bases between. The germline V gene has CDR1 ENHRY and CDR2 SYGVKD. There are 15 residues in the CDR3. The CDR3 DNA follows: TGTGCCATCAGTGCAGAGTGGGGGCTTGGCAATGAGCAGTTCTTC. This codes for CAISAEWGLGNEQFF.

This chain connects TRBV5-1 to TRBJ1-4; 8 bases fit TRBD1. V gave up 0 bases and J gave up 8 bases; unmatched junction bases: 6. This CDR3 contains 15 residues. The V gene's germline CDR1 is SGHRS and CDR2 YFSETQ. The CDR3 loop is CASSLEQGAGEKLFF. The CDR3, as DNA: TGCGCCAGCAGCTTGGAGCAGGGGGCGGGCGAAAAACTGTTTTTT.

The genes are TRBV5-1 and TRBJ2-6; 11 bases agree with TRBD2. Germline V gene lookup returns CDR1 SGHRS and CDR2 YFSETQ. This CDR3 is built from 20 residues. V dropped 4 bases and J dropped 2; count of bases not matched to a gene: 14. The CDR3 coding sequence is TGCGCCAGCAGCCTGTCTACCTACCTAGCGGGAGGAACTGGGGCCAACGTCCTGACTTTC. The encoded protein is CASSLSTYLAGGTGANVLTF. The entire variable domain, with the rest obtained from reference TRBV5-1 and TRBJ2-6, is as follows: KAGVTQTPRYLIKTRGQQVTLSCSPISGHRSVSWYQQTPGQGLQFLFEYFSETQRNKGNFPGRFSGRQFSNSRSEMNVSTLELGDSALYLCASSLSTYLAGGTGANVLTFGAGSRLTVL.

The chain has TRBV6-5 and TRBJ2-7, with 7 bases identical to TRBD1. This CDR3 is built from 16 residues. Germline V lookup: CDR1 MNHEY, CDR2 SVGAGI. V shed 6 bases, J shed 6 bases, and the junction held 17 bases outside the gene matches. In DNA, the CDR3 is TGTGCCAGCAGCAATTATGGGACAGCGACCTGGCTCGAGCAGTACTTC. It specifies CASSNYGTATWLEQYF.

This clonotype was seen a few times. The rearrangement joins TRBV6-1 to TRBJ2-7; 11 nucleotides agree with TRBD2. Germline CDR1 is MNHNS and CDR2 is SASEGT. The CDR3 is 14 residues long. The V gene end was trimmed by 7 bases and the J gene end by 5 bases; junction bases not matched to a gene: 7. The CDR3 DNA sequence: TGTGCCAGCACTCTAGCGGGAGGATGGCACGAGCAGTACTTC. It specifies CASTLAGGWHEQYF.

The table lists this clonotype with a few counts. This rearrangement joins TRBV20-1 to TRBJ2-7, with D possibly TRBD2 on 6 matching bases. Germline CDR1 and CDR2: DFQATT and SNEGSKA (reference sequence). V dropped 3 bases and J dropped 3 bases, with 18 bases sitting between them. The CDR3 has 15 residues. The CDR3 DNA is TGCAGTGCTAGTGTCGGGATAGCGGTTGACTACGAGCAGTACTTC. Translation gives CSASVGIAVDYEQYF.

The genes are TRBV6-2 or TRBV6-3 and TRBJ2-7; 7 bases are shared with TRBD1. This CDR3 region has 17 residues. CDR1 and CDR2 (germline): MNHEY, SVGEGT. With V trimmed by 2 bases and J by 4 bases, 14 bases remained unmatched. CDR3 region: CASSYEEGQANLYEQYF. The CDR3 nucleotides read TGTGCCAGCAGTTACGAAGAAGGACAGGCTAACCTTTACGAGCAGTACTTC.

This chain connects TRBV4-2 to TRBJ1-1; 10 bases line up with TRBD1. V lost 3 bases, J lost 3 bases, and 1 base stayed unmatched. CDR1 LGHNA and CDR2 YNFKEQ come from the germline V gene. The CDR3 has 14 amino acids. The CDR3 nucleotides read TGTGCCAGCAGCCAGGGGACAGGGGACACTGAAGCTTTCTTT. The encoded protein is CASSQGTGDTEAFF.